This record looks at one TCR beta chain sequence and its context. Its target is not known. Trimming shortened V by 6 bases and J by 2 bases, and 16 bases separated the two germline ends. The CDR3 runs 15 residues. In germline, CDR1 is MNHNS, CDR2 SASEGT. Clones were read by immunoSEQ multiplex PCR, and TCRdb kept only the in-frame ones, dropping some. The sample lists tens of thousands of clones, 85% to 95% occurring once. This sample is drawn from a study of graft-versus-host responses after intestinal transplantation. Here the sequenced sample was unstimulated CD8+ T cells sorted from spleen or lymph node cells, taken before transplant. This TCR derives from a human donor who was the organ donor for an intestinal transplant. This chain uses TRBV6-1 with TRBJ1-2; a possible D gene is TRBD1 (5 bases). In nucleotides, the CDR3 is TGTGCCAGCAGCCAACGCCTCCAGGGAAACTATGGCTACACCTTC. Translation: CASSQRLQGNYGYTF.